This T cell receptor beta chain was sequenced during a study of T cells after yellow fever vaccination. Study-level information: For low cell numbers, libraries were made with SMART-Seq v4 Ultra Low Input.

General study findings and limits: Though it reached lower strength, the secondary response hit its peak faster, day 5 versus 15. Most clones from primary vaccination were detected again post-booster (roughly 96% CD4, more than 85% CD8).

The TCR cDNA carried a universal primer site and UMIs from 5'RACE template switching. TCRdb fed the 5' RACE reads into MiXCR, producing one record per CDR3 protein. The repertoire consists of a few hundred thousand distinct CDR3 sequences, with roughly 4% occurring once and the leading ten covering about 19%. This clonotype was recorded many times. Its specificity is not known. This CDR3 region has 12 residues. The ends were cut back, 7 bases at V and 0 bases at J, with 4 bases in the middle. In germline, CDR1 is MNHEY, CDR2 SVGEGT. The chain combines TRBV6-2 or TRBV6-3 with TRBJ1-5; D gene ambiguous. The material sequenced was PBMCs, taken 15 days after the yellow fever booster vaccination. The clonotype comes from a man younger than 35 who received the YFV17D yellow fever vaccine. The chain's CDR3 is CASTDSNQPQHF. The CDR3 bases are TGTGCCAGCACGGATAGCAATCAGCCCCAGCATTTT.